The rows below give T cell receptor beta chains drawn from one sample of a study of T cell clones after liver transplantation. TCRdb's table, derived via immunoSEQ multiplex PCR, lists solely in-frame clones and lacks some. The profile covers about 15,000 clones, with more than 65% appearing a single time and 28% taken by the ten largest. Sequences were derived from CD8+ T cells from blood, sampled approximately 43 months after liver transplant. The receptor source for this set is a human patient who received a liver transplant. Part of the T cell pool may stem from the graft donor. CDR3s include the opening cysteine and the closing phenylalanine or tryptophan. The order of the fields is V gene, clone size, J gene, D gene, CDR3 DNA, CDR3 protein. The D gene is left open where the match is weak. Clone size is stated in some rows and not others, as once, few, many or a class when expanded.

V: TRBV2
size: NA
J: TRBJ2-3
D: NA
DNA: TGTGCCAGCGAGGTGTTTGGGGGCGGGGGCTCAGATACGCAGTATTTT
CDR3: CASEVFGGGGSDTQYF

V: TRBV28
size: NA
J: TRBJ2-1
D: TRBD2
DNA: TGTGCCAGCAGTTTCGGGCGTGTCACTAGCGGAAATGAGCAGTTCTTC
CDR3: CASSFGRVTSGNEQFF

V: TRBV7-7
size: NA
J: TRBJ2-3
D: TRBD1
DNA: TGTGCCAGCAGCCGCGACCCCGGACAGGGCCCAGATACGCAGTATTTT
CDR3: CASSRDPGQGPDTQYF

V: TRBV9
size: NA
J: TRBJ1-5
D: TRBD1
DNA: TGTGCCAGCAGCCGGACAGGGGGCGACAATCAGCCCCAGCATTTT
CDR3: CASSRTGGDNQPQHF

V: TRBV5-8
size: NA
J: TRBJ1-2
D: TRBD1
DNA: TGTGCCAGCAGCCAGACAGGGGCAGCTAACTATGGCTACACCTTC
CDR3: CASSQTGAANYGYTF

V: TRBV28
size: NA
J: TRBJ2-1
D: NA
DNA: TGTGCCAGCCGGGACATTGACAATGAGCAGTTCTTC
CDR3: CASRDIDNEQFF

V: TRBV9
size: NA
J: TRBJ2-1
D: TRBD1
DNA: TGTGCCAGCAGCGTAGGTTACACAGGGGGGCAGTTCTTC
CDR3: CASSVGYTGGQFF

V: TRBV5-4
size: NA
J: TRBJ2-7
D: NA
DNA: TGTGCCAGCAGCCAAGCCTACACCTACGAGCAGTACTTC
CDR3: CASSQAYTYEQYF

V: TRBV27
size: NA
J: TRBJ1-5
D: NA
DNA: TGTGCCAGCGCCCCTAGTTGGCCCCAGCCCCAGCATTTT
CDR3: CASAPSWPQPQHF

V: TRBV5-4
size: once
J: TRBJ2-3
D: NA
DNA: TGTGCCAGCAGCTCCTGGACGTACACAGATACGCAGTATTTT
CDR3: CASSSWTYTDTQYF

V: TRBV19
size: NA
J: TRBJ1-1
D: NA
DNA: TGTGCCAGTAGTATAGTCCCGAACACTGAAGCTTTCTTT
CDR3: CASSIVPNTEAFF

V: TRBV9
size: NA
J: TRBJ2-3
D: NA
DNA: TGTGCCAGCAGCGTCGGAACTAGGGGGTCTGGCACAGATACGCAGTATTTT
CDR3: CASSVGTRGSGTDTQYF

V: TRBV4-1
size: NA
J: TRBJ2-3
D: NA
DNA: TGCGCCAGCGCCGCGGGGGCTAGCACAGATACGCAGTATTTT
CDR3: CASAAGASTDTQYF

V: TRBV9
size: NA
J: TRBJ2-1
D: NA
DNA: TGTGCCAGCAGCGGGGACGCTTCCTACAATGAGCAGTTCTTC
CDR3: CASSGDASYNEQFF

V: TRBV6-5
size: NA
J: TRBJ2-7
D: TRBD1
DNA: TGTGCCAGCAGTTACGGGACAGGGGAAGGATTCGAGCAGTACTTC
CDR3: CASSYGTGEGFEQYF

V: TRBV5-8
size: NA
J: TRBJ2-7
D: NA
DNA: TGTGCCAGCAGCGCTCGGGCGTATGCCTACGAGCAGTACTTC
CDR3: CASSARAYAYEQYF

V: TRBV19
size: NA
J: TRBJ1-5
D: TRBD1
DNA: TGTGCCAGTAGTAATAGGACAGGGAATCAGCCCCAGCATTTT
CDR3: CASSNRTGNQPQHF

V: TRBV7-9
size: NA
J: TRBJ2-7
D: NA
DNA: TGTGCCAGCAGCCCAAGACAGGGACTTACCTACGAGCAGTACTTC
CDR3: CASSPRQGLTYEQYF

V: TRBV5-4
size: few
J: TRBJ1-5
D: NA
DNA: TGTGCCAGCAGCGCGACAGGAGATAGCAATCAGCCCCAGCATTTT
CDR3: CASSATGDSNQPQHF

V: TRBV9
size: few
J: TRBJ1-5
D: NA
DNA: TGTGCCAGCAGCGTAGACTGGCGCAATCAGCCCCAGCATTTT
CDR3: CASSVDWRNQPQHF

V: TRBV19
size: few
J: TRBJ2-5
D: TRBD1
DNA: TGTGCCAGTAGTTTAACAGGGGCGAACCAAGAGACCCAGTACTTC
CDR3: CASSLTGANQETQYF

V: TRBV18
size: once
J: TRBJ1-1
D: NA
DNA: TGTGCCAGCTCGCCATCGAACACTGAAGCTTTCTTT
CDR3: CASSPSNTEAFF

V: TRBV7-9
size: NA
J: TRBJ2-7
D: NA
DNA: TGTGCCAGCAGCAATACAGGTCCCTACGAGCAGTACTTC
CDR3: CASSNTGPYEQYF

V: TRBV28
size: NA
J: TRBJ2-3
D: NA
DNA: TGTGCCAGCTCCGGAGCAGCGAGCACAGATACGCAGTATTTT
CDR3: CASSGAASTDTQYF

V: TRBV7-2
size: once
J: TRBJ2-7
D: TRBD1
DNA: TGTGCCAGCAGCCTCCGGGACAGGGGCCACGAGCAGTACTTC
CDR3: CASSLRDRGHEQYF

V: TRBV5-4
size: NA
J: TRBJ2-7
D: NA
DNA: TGTGCCAGCAGCAAAATGGGACAACCTTTTCCCTACGAGCAGTACTTC
CDR3: CASSKMGQPFPYEQYF

V: TRBV28
size: NA
J: TRBJ1-2
D: NA
DNA: TGTGCCAGCAGTCCTAGCGGCCTGATGGGTAACTATGGCTACACCTTC
CDR3: CASSPSGLMGNYGYTF

V: TRBV27
size: once
J: TRBJ2-3
D: NA
DNA: TGTGCCAGCAGTTTATTGGGGCTTCTAGATACGCAGTATTTT
CDR3: CASSLLGLLDTQYF